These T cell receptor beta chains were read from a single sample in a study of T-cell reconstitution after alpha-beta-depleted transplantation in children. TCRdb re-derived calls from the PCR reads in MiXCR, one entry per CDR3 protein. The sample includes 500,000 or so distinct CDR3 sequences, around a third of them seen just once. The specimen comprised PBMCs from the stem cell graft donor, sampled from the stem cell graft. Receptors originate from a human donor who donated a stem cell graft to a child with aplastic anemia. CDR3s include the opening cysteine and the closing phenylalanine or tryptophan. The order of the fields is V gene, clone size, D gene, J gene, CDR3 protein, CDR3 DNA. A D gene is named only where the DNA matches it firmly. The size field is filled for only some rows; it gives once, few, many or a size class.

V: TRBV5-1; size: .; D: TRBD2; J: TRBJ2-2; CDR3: CASRKLAGDTGELFF; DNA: TGCGCCAGCAGGAAACTAGCGGGGGACACCGGGGAGCTGTTTTTT
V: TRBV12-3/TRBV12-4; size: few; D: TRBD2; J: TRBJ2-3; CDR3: CASEITGGPRTQYF; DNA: TGTGCCAGCGAGATCACGGGAGGGCCTCGTACGCAGTATTTT
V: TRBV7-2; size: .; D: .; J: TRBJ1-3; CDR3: CASSPRYQGSTGNTIYF; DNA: TGTGCCAGCAGCCCCCGCTATCAGGGGAGCACTGGAAACACCATATATTTT
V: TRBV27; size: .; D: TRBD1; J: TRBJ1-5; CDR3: CASSLSDGTGDNNQPQHF; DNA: TGTGCCAGCAGTTTATCTGACGGGACAGGGGATAACAATCAGCCCCAGCATTTT
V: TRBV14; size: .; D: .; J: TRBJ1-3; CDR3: CASSLQANSGNTIYF; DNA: TGTGCCAGCAGCCTCCAGGCCAACTCTGGAAACACCATATATTTT
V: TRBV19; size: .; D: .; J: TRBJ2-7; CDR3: CASSIGFPAYEQYF; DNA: TGTGCCAGTAGTATCGGATTTCCCGCCTACGAGCAGTACTTC
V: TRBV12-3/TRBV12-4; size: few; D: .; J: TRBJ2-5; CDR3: CASSPRAEETQYF; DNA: TGTGCCAGCAGTCCCCGGGCGGAAGAGACCCAGTACTTC
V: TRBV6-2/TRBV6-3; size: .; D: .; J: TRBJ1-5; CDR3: CASSPNRGAQPQHF; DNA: TGTGCCAGCAGTCCGAATAGGGGGGCTCAGCCCCAGCATTTT
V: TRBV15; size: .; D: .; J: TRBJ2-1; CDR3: CATSVQGVYNEQFF; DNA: TGTGCCACCAGCGTACAGGGTGTCTACAATGAGCAGTTCTTC
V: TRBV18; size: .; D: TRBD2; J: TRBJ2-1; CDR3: CASSPSGRAVVEQFF; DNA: TGTGCCAGCTCCCCTAGCGGGAGGGCCGTGGTTGAGCAGTTCTTC
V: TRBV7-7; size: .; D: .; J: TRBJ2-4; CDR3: CASSLRSPMAILAKNIQYF; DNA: TGTGCCAGCAGCCTCAGGTCGCCAATGGCCATTTTAGCCAAAAACATTCAGTACTTC
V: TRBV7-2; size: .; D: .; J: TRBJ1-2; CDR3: CASSLVVSGGYTF; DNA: TGTGCCAGCAGCTTAGTTGTTAGCGGTGGCTACACCTTC
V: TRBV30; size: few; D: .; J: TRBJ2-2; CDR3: CAWSVLNTGELFF; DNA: TGTGCCTGGAGTGTACTGAACACCGGGGAGCTGTTTTTT
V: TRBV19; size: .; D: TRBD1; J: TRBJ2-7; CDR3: CASSLQGTGIYEQYF; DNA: TGTGCCAGTAGTCTCCAGGGGACAGGGATCTACGAGCAGTACTTC
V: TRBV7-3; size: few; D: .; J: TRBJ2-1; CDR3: CASSLQGGNEQFF; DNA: TGTGCCAGCAGCTTACAGGGTGGGAATGAGCAGTTCTTC
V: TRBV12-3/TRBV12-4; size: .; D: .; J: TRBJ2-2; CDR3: CASTPPVNTGELFF; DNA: TGTGCCAGCACCCCCCCAGTGAACACCGGGGAGCTGTTTTTT
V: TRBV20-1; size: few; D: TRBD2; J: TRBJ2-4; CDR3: CSARETTGTSGRGVNIQYF; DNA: TGCAGTGCTAGAGAGACCACCGGGACTAGCGGGAGAGGGGTAAACATTCAGTACTTC
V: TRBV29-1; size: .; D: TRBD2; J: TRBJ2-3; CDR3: CSAGLAISSTDTQYF; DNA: TGCAGCGCCGGACTAGCTATATCTAGCACAGATACGCAGTATTTT
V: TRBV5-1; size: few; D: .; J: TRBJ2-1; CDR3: CASSLSGIGGNEQFF; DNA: TGCGCCAGCAGCTTATCCGGGATAGGGGGGAATGAGCAGTTCTTC
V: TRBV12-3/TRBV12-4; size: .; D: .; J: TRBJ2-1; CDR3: CASSRQGSISYNEQFF; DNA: TGTGCCAGCAGTCGCCAGGGATCGATCTCCTACAATGAGCAGTTCTTC
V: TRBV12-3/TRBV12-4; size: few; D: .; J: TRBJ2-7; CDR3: CASSAPGPGGGEQYF; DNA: TGTGCCAGCAGTGCACCGGGACCGGGGGGCGGGGAGCAGTACTTC
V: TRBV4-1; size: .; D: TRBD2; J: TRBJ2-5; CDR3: CASSQPGLAGETQYF; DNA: TGCGCCAGTAGCCAACCGGGACTAGCGGGGGAGACCCAGTACTTC
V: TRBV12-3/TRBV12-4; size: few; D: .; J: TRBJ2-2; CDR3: CASSLVSNTGELFF; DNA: TGTGCCAGCAGTTTAGTTTCGAACACCGGGGAGCTGTTTTTT
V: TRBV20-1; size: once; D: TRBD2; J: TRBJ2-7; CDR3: CSAIAGGLYEQYF; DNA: TGCAGTGCTATAGCGGGAGGGCTCTACGAGCAGTACTTC
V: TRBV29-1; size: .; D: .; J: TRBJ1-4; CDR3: CSVTRPASVEKLFF; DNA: TGCAGCGTTACCCGACCGGCCAGCGTAGAAAAACTGTTTTTT
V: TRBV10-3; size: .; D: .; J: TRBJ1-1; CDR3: CAISESRKSPEAFF; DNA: TGTGCCATCAGTGAGTCCCGGAAAAGTCCTGAAGCTTTCTTT
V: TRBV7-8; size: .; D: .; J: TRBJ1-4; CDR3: CASSSEGIPATNEKLFF; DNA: TGTGCCAGCAGCTCCGAGGGAATACCGGCAACTAATGAAAAACTGTTTTTT
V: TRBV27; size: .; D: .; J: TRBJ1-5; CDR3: CASSPGQLRRAQHF; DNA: TGTGCCAGCAGTCCCGGACAGCTTAGAAGGGCCCAGCATTTT
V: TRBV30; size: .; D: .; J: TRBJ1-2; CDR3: CARKGPPARTSYGYTF; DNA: TGTGCCCGAAAAGGTCCGCCAGCAAGGACTAGCTATGGCTACACCTTC
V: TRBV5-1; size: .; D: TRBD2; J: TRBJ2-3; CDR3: CASSTGTSGDTDTQYF; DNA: TGCGCCAGCAGCACTGGGACTAGCGGAGACACAGATACGCAGTATTTT
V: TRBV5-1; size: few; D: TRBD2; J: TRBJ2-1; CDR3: CASSPGGLDNEQFF; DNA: TGCGCCAGCAGTCCCGGGGGGTTGGATAATGAGCAGTTCTTC
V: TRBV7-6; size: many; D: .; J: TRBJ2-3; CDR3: CASTLGGLDTQYF; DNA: TGTGCCTCGACCCTCGGAGGGTTAGATACGCAGTATTTT
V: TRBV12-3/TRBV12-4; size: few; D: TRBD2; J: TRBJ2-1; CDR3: CASSFGRLAAPNEQFF; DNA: TGTGCCAGCAGTTTTGGGAGACTAGCTGCTCCCAATGAGCAGTTCTTC
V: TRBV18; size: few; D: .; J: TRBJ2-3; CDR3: CASSPRGVVTDTQYF; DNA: TGTGCCAGCTCACCAAGGGGGGTAGTCACAGATACGCAGTATTTT
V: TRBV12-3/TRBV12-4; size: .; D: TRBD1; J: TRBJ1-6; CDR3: CASTLTGTNSPLHF; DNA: TGTGCCAGCACCCTGACAGGGACGAACTCACCCCTCCACTTT
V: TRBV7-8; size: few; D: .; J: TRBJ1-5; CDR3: CASSQLRQPQHF; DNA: TGTGCCAGCAGCCAACTTCGGCAGCCCCAGCATTTT
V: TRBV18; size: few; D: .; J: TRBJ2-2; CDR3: CASSPRPGQNTGELFF; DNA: TGTGCCAGCTCACCGCGTCCGGGACAGAACACCGGGGAGCTGTTTTTT
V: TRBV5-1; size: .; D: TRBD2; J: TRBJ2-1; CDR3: CASLSGSGSYNEQFF; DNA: TGCGCCAGCCTAAGCGGGAGTGGTTCCTACAATGAGCAGTTCTTC
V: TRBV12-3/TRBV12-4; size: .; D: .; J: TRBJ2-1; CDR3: CASKEGGIDPYNEQFF; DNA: TGTGCCAGCAAAGAAGGCGGGATCGACCCCTACAATGAGCAGTTCTTC
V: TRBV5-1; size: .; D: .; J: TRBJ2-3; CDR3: CASSLGYTTGGTDTQYF; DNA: TGCGCCAGCAGCTTGGGATATACCACGGGTGGTACAGATACGCAGTATTTT
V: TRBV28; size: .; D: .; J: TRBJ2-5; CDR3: CASSSPPGQPEGETQYF; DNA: TGTGCCAGCAGTTCCCCTCCTGGACAGCCGGAAGGGGAGACCCAGTACTTC
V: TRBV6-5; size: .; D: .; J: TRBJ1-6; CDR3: CASSYEGGSPLHF; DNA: TGTGCCAGCAGTTACGAGGGAGGTTCACCCCTCCACTTT
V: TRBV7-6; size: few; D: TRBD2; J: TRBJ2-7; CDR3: CASSGGLASSEQYF; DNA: TGTGCCAGCAGCGGAGGACTAGCGTCCTCCGAGCAGTACTTC
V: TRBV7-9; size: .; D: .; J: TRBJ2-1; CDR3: CASSVTGLNNNEQFF; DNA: TGTGCCAGCAGCGTAACGGGGCTTAATAACAATGAGCAGTTCTTC